The 9 T cell receptor beta chains given below trace back to one sample, sequenced in a study of T cells in Graves' hyperthyroidism and ophthalmopathy. Authors of the study amplified TCR beta CDR3 regions from RNA transcripts. A set of HTBI primers served as the primers for a first-round RT-PCR of the TCR CDR3. TCRdb independently ran MiXCR on the multiplex PCR reads; one entry per CDR3 protein. The table shows fewer than 850,000 distinct CDR3 sequences, with about 18% occurring only once. The sequenced material came from blood. These receptors were obtained from a man aged 45-60 years with Graves' hyperthyroidism.

This clonotype was detected a few times. The chain links TRBV5-1 to TRBJ2-7; 7 nucleotides match TRBD1. This CDR3 has 15 residues. Germline CDR1 reads SGHRS; CDR2 reads YFSETQ. After removal of 1 base from V and 3 bases from J, the junction contained 7 bases not matched to a gene. DNA for the CDR3: TGCGCCAGCAGCTTGACCGGGACAGCCGTCTACGAGCAGTACTTC. Translated: CASSLTGTAVYEQYF.

The gene calls are TRBV4-1 and TRBJ1-1, with 7 nucleotides matching TRBD1. The CDR3 totals 18 residues. In germline, CDR1 is MGHRA, CDR2 YSYEKL. The trim removed 4 bases at V and 6 bases at J, leaving 20 bases unmatched. For the CDR3, the DNA is TGCGCCAGCAGCCGCCCCCGGGGTCGACAGGGACCCGTGGCTGAAGCTTTCTTT. Residues: CASSRPRGRQGPVAEAFF.

The rearrangement links TRBV20-1 to TRBJ1-1; D is unclear. Between the trimmed V and J ends, which lost 0 bases and 5 bases, there was a span of 10 bases. This CDR3 has 13 residues. Germline V gives CDR1 DFQATT, CDR2 SNEGSKA (reference sequence). CDR3 in amino acids: CSARDLWDTEAFF. The CDR3 region has the DNA TGCAGTGCTAGAGATCTCTGGGATACTGAAGCTTTCTTT.

The chain is built from TRBV20-1 and TRBJ2-7; 9 bases are a match to TRBD1. Germline CDR1 and CDR2: DFQATT and SNEGSKA (reference sequence). The CDR3 has 16 residues. V was pared by 1 base and J by 0 bases, with 7 bases of the junction left unmatched. The CDR3 DNA is TGCAGTGCTAGAGCCCAGGGACAGGGAGACTCCTACGAGCAGTACTTC. Its protein product is CSARAQGQGDSYEQYF.

This clonotype has more than one count but fewer than ten. CDR3 sequence reads: CASSVGAEQFF. In nucleotides, the CDR3 is TGTGCCAGCAGCGTAGGAGCGGAGCAGTTCTTC. The genes are TRBV9 and TRBJ2-1; D ambiguous. The germline V gene has CDR1 SGDLS and CDR2 YYNGEE. V lost 0 bases, J lost 10 bases, and 5 bases lay in between. This CDR3 has 11 amino acids.

This sequence joins TRBV6-1 and TRBJ1-5; D is unresolved. The germline V gene has CDR1 MNHNS and CDR2 SASEGT. V dropped 4 bases and J dropped 1 base, with 8 bases sitting between them. This CDR3 has 14 residues. Here the CDR3 reads CASSATVSNQPQHF. CDR3 in DNA: TGTGCCAGCAGTGCGACGGTGAGCAATCAGCCCCAGCATTTT.

CDR3 region: CASVGYSNQPQHF. CDR3 sequence (DNA): TGTGCCAGCGTGGGGTATAGCAATCAGCCCCAGCATTTT. The chain is built from TRBV6-1 and TRBJ1-5; D unresolved. Looked up from germline, CDR1 is MNHNS and CDR2 is SASEGT. The CDR3 has 13 amino acids. The V gene lost 8 bases and the J gene lost 0 bases, with 8 bases spanning the gap.

This clonotype was seen repeatedly, ten times or more. The rearrangement joins TRBV7-3 to TRBJ2-7; D unresolved. The CDR3 consists of 15 residues. The ends were cut back, 5 bases at V and 0 bases at J, with 14 bases in the middle. Germline-derived CDR1 and CDR2 are SGHTA and FQGTGA. The CDR3 DNA reads as TGTGCCAGCAGCCTCTACTCAGGACCCTCCTACGAGCAGTACTTC. It specifies CASSLYSGPSYEQYF.

The chain recombines TRBV29-1 with TRBJ2-5; maybe TRBD1 (6 bases). Germline values: CDR1 SQVTM, CDR2 ANQGSEA. CDR3 length: 12 amino acids. V was cut by 3 bases and J by 5 bases, with 10 bases left in between. CDR3 DNA sequence: TGCAGCGTTGATGGGGGCTTCGAGACCCAGTACTTC. Amino acid sequence: CSVDGGFETQYF.